These 4 T cell receptor beta chains came from one sample sequenced in a study of OX40 agonist ivuxolimab in advanced cancers. Library preparation used the immunoSEQ multiplex PCR assay. The immuneACCESS repertoire file appears here via TCRdb, limited to in-frame rearrangements. These files lack a portion of the clones; in checked studies, under half of the deficit traces to unresolved V genes, and the cause of the others is not known. Counted in this sample were about 27,000 clones; approximately 83% of them appeared once. The ten largest clones add up to 14% of the sample. Sequencing used CD4+ or CD8+ T cells sorted from blood, obtained in a trial of the OX40 agonist ivuxolimab. Receptors were obtained from an adult with an advanced solid tumor such as melanoma, head and neck, liver or kidney cancer.

The CDR3, as DNA: TGTGCCAGCAGTACCGGGACAGCCTCCTACTACGAGCAGTACTTC. Its translation is CASSTGTASYYEQYF. The chain employs TRBV6-5 and TRBJ2-7, with TRBD1 matching over 7 bases. This CDR3 has 15 amino acids. Germline CDR1 is MNHEY and CDR2 is SVGAGI. Germline trimming cut 5 bases from V and 3 bases from J; bases unmatched to any gene: 10.

V gene TRBV13 combines with J gene TRBJ1-6, with D uncertain. Trimming cost V 5 bases and J 8 bases, with 13 bases left between them. Germline CDR1 is PRHDT and CDR2 is FYEKMQ (reference sequence). The CDR3 loop spans 14 amino acids. The CDR3 spells CASSASRRDSPLHF. CDR3 coding DNA: TGTGCCAGCAGCGCGTCCCGACGGGATTCACCCCTCCACTTT.

J is TRBJ1-6 and V is TRBV28; D unclear. Germline V gene data show CDR1 as MDHEN and CDR2 as SYDVKM. Trimming took 8 bases from V and 14 from J, leaving 16 bases between them. The CDR3 is made up of 12 amino acids. The CDR3 region is CASRRTFRALHF. In DNA, the CDR3 is TGTGCCAGCCGAAGGACCTTTCGGGCCCTCCACTTT.

This clone has a handful of counts. J is TRBJ2-3 and V is TRBV11-3, with 7 positions matching TRBD2. The ends lost 1 base at V and 2 bases at J; junction bases unmatched: 6. In germline, CDR1 is SGHNT, CDR2 YENEEA. This CDR3 has 16 residues. CDR3 region: CASSLVSSGVTDTQYF. CDR3 in DNA: TGTGCCAGCAGCTTAGTATCGAGCGGGGTCACAGATACGCAGTATTTT.